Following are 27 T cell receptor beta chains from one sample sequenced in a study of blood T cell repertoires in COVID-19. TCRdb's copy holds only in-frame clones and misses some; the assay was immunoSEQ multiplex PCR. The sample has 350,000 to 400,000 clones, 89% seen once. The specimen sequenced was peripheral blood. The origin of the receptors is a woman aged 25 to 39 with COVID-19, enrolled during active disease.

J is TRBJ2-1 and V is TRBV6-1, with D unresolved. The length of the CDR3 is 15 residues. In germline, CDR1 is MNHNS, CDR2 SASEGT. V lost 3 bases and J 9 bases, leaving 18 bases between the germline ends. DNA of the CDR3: TGTGCCAGCAGTGATGCCGCCGCTAGGTTGGGTGAGCAGTTCTTC. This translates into CASSDAAARLGEQFF.

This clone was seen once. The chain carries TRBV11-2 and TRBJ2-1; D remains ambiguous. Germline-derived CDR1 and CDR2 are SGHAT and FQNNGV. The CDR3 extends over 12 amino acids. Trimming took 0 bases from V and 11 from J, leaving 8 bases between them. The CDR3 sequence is CASSLDTVQQFF. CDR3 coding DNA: TGTGCCAGCAGCTTAGATACGGTCCAGCAGTTCTTC.

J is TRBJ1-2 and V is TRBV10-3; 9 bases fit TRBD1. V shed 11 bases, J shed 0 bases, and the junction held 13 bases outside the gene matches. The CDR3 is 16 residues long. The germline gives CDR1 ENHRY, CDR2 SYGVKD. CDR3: CAPQAGQGSPNYGYTF. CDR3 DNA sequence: TGTGCCCCTCAGGCGGGACAGGGATCACCTAACTATGGCTACACCTTC.

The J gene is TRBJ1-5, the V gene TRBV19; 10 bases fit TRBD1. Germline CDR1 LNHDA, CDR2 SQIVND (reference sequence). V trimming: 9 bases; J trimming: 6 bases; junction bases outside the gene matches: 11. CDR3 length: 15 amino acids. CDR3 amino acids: CASEPGTGVGQPQHF. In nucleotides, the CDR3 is TGTGCCAGCGAACCCGGGACAGGGGTAGGTCAGCCCCAGCATTTT.

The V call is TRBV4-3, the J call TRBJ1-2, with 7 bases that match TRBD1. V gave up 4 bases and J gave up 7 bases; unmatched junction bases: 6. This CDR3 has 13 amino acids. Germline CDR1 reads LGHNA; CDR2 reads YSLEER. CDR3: CASSLDREAGYTF. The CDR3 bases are TGCGCCAGCAGCCTAGACAGGGAAGCTGGCTACACCTTC.

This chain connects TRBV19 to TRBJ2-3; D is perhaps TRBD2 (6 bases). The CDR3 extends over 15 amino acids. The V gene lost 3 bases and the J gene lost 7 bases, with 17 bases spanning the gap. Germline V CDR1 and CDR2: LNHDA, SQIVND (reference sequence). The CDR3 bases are TGTGCCAGTAGTATCACACCCCCCGGACTAAATACGCAGTATTTT. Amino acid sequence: CASSITPPGLNTQYF.

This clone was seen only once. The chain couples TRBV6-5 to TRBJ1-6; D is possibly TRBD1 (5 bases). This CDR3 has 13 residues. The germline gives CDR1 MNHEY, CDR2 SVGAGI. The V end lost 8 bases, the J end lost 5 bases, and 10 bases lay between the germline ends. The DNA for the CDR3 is TGTGCCAGCGCCAGGGCGAATAATTCACCCCTCCACTTT. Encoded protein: CASARANNSPLHF.

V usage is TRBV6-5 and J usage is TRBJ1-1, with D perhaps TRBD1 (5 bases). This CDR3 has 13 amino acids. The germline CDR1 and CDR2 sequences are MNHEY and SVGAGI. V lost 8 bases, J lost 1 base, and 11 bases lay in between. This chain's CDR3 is CASQETGNTEAFF. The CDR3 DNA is TGTGCCAGCCAAGAAACAGGGAACACTGAAGCTTTCTTT.

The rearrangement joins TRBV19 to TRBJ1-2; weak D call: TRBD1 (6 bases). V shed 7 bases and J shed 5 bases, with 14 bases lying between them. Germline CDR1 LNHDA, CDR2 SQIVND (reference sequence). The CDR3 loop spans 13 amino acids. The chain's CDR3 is CASKDSNLYGYTF. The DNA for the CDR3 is TGTGCCAGTAAGGACAGCAACTTATATGGCTACACCTTC.

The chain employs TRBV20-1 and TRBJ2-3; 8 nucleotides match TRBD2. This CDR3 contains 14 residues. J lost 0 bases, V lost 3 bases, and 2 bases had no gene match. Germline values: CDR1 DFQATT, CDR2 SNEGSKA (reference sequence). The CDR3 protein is CSASGLASTDTQYF. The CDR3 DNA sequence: TGCAGTGCTAGTGGACTAGCTAGCACAGATACGCAGTATTTT.

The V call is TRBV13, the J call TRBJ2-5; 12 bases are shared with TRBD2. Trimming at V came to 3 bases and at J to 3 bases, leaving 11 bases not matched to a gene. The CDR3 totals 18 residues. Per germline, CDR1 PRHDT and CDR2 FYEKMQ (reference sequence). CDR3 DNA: TGTGCCAGCAGCTTTGGCATCAGCCTAGCGGGGGGGAAAGAGACCCAGTACTTC. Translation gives CASSFGISLAGGKETQYF. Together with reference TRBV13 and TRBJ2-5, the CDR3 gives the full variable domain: AAGVIQSPRHLIKEKRETATLKCYPIPRHDTVYWYQQGPGQDPQFLISFYEKMQSDKGSIPDRFSAQQFSDYHSELNMSSLELGDSALYFCASSFGISLAGGKETQYFGPGTRLLVL.

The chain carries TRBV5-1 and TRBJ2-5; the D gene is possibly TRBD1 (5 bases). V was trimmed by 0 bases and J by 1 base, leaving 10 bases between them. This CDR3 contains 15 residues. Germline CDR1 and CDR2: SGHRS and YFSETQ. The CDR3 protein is CASSLAQGPQETQYF. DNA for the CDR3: TGCGCCAGCAGCTTGGCCCAGGGCCCCCAAGAGACCCAGTACTTC.

CDR3 sequence (DNA): TGTGCCAGCAGCTTACGAGTGGGGAGCCTGAACACTGAAGCTTTCTTT. It translates to CASSLRVGSLNTEAFF. The V gene is TRBV5-8, the J gene TRBJ1-1; unclear D gene. CDR3 length: 16 residues. Trimming removed 2 bases from V and 0 bases from J, with 14 bases in between. Germline CDR1 is SGHTS and CDR2 is YDEGEE.

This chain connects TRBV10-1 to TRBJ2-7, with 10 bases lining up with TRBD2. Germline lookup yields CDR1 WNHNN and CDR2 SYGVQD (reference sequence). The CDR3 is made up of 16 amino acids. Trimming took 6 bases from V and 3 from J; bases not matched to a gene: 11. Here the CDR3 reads CASRRISGGRNYEQYF. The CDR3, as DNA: TGCGCCAGCAGGAGGATTAGCGGGGGGAGAAACTACGAGCAGTACTTC.

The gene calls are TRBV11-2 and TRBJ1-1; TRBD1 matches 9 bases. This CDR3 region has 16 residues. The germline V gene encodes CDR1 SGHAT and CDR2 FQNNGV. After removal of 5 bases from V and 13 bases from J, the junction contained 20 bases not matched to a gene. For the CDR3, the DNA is TGTGCCAGCAGCCGTGGGTTCCGGGACAGGGCGGTGAAGGTTTTCTTT. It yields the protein CASSRGFRDRAVKVFF. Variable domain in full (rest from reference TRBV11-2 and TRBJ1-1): EAGVAQSPRYKIIEKRQSVAFWCNPISGHATLYWYQQILGQGPKLLIQFQNNGVVDDSQLPKDRFSAERLKGVDSTLKIQPAKLEDSAVYLCASSRGFRDRAVKVFFGQGTRLTVV.

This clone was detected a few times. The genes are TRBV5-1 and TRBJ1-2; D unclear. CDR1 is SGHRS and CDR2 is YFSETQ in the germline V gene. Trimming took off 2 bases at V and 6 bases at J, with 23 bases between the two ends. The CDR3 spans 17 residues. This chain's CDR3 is CASSFGRASFLPNGYTF. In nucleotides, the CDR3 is TGCGCCAGCAGCTTCGGGAGGGCTTCGTTCCTCCCAAATGGCTACACCTTC.

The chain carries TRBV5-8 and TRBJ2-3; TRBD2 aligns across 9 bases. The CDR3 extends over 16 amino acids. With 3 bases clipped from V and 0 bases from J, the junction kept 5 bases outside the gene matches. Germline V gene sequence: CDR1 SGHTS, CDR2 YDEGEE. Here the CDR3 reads CASSSASGESTDTQYF. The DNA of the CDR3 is TGTGCCAGCAGCTCTGCTAGCGGGGAGAGCACAGATACGCAGTATTTT.

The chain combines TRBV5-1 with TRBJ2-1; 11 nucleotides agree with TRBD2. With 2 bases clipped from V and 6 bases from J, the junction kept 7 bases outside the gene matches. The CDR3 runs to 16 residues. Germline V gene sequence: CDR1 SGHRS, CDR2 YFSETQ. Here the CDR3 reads CASSFKSSGGLNEQFF. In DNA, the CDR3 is TGCGCCAGCAGCTTCAAATCTAGCGGGGGGCTCAATGAGCAGTTCTTC.

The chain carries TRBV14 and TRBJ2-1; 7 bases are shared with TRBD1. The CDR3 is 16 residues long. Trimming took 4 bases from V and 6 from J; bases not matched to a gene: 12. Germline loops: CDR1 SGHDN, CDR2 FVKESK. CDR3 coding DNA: TGTGCCAGCAGCCTCCCTAACGACAGGGTGCTCAATGAGCAGTTCTTC. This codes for CASSLPNDRVLNEQFF.

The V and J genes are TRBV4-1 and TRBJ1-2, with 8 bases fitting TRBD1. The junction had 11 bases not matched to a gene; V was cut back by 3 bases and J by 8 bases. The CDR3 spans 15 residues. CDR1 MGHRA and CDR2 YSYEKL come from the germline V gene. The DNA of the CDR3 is TGCGCCAGCAGCCAGAGGGACAGGATAGAGTGGGGCTACACCTTC. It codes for CASSQRDRIEWGYTF.

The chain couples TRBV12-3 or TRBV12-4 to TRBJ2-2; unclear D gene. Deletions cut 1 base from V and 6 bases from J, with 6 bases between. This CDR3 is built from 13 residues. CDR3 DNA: TGTGCCAGCAGTTTAGGAGAAGCCGGGGAGCTGTTTTTT. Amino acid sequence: CASSLGEAGELFF.

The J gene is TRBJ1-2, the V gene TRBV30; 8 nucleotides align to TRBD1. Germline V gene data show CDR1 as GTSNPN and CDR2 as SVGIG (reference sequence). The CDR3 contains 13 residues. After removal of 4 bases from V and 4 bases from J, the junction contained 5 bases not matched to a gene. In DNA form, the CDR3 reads TGTGCCTGGACCAGGGGGCAGGGCTATGGCTACACCTTC. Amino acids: CAWTRGQGYGYTF. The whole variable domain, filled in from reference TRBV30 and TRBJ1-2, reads SQTIHQWPATLVQPVGSPLSLECTVEGTSNPNLYWYRQAAGRGLQLLFYSVGIGQISSEVPQNLSASRPQDRQFILSSKKLLLSDSGFYLCAWTRGQGYGYTFGSGTRLTVV.

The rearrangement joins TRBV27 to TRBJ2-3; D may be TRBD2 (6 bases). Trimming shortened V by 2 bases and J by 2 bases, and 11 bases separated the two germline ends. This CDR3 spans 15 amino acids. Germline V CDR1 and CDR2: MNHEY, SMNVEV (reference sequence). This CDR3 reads CASSLQRGYTDTQYF. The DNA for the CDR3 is TGTGCCAGCAGTTTACAACGGGGGTACACAGATACGCAGTATTTT.

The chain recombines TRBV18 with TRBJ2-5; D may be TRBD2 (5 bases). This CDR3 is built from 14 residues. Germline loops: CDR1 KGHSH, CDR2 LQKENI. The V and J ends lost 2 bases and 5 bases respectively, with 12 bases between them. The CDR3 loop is CASSPGLSRETQYF. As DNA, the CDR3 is TGTGCCAGCTCACCAGGACTCTCTCGGGAGACCCAGTACTTC.

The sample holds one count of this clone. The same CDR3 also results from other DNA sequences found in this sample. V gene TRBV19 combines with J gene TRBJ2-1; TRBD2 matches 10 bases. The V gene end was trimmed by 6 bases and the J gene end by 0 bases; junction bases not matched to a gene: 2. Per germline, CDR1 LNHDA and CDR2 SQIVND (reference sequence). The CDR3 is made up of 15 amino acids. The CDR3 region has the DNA TGTGCCAGTAGATCTAGCGGGAGCTCCTACAATGAGCAGTTCTTC. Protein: CASRSSGSSYNEQFF.

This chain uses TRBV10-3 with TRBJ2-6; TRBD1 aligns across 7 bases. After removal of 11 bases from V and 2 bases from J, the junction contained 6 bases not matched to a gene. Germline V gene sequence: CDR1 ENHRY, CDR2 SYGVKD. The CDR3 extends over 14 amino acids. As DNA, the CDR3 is TGTGCCTCACAGGGGTTACCTGGGGCCAACGTCCTGACTTTC. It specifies CASQGLPGANVLTF.

As DNA, the CDR3 is TGCGCCAGCAGCCAAGGAACCGGACTTTACAATGAGCAGTTCTTC. Translated: CASSQGTGLYNEQFF. The chain is built from TRBV4-1 and TRBJ2-1; D possibly corresponds to TRBD2 (5 bases). The V gene lost 1 base and the J gene lost 4 bases, with 11 bases spanning the gap. The CDR3 is 15 amino acids. Germline V gene sequence: CDR1 MGHRA, CDR2 YSYEKL.